The 27 T cell receptor beta chains below come from one sample, sequenced in a study of glioma-infiltrating T cells. TCR alpha and beta CDR3 regions were amplified from RNA using iRepertoire nested multiplex PCR. A single record per CDR3 protein comes from TCRdb applying MiXCR to the multiplex PCR reads. The data show approximately 120,000 distinct CDR3 sequences, with less than 30% seen just once and about 30% held by the top ten. The sequenced sample was glioma tissue, nonneoplastic brain tissue, or PBMCs (not recorded which). The receptors originated from a human donor with low-grade glioma or glioblastoma, undergoing nonglioma brain surgery, or in good health (not recorded which).

This clonotype was observed at least ten times. The V call is TRBV7-3, the J call TRBJ2-7, with D hard to call. Trimming stripped 1 base from V and 7 bases from J, with 8 bases between. From germline, CDR1 is SGHTA and CDR2 FQGTGA. The CDR3 has 12 residues. The CDR3 sequence: CASSLIGQEQYF. DNA for the CDR3: TGTGCCAGCAGCTTAATAGGGCAGGAGCAGTACTTC.

This clonotype was counted at least ten times. The chain links TRBV18 to TRBJ2-7; 10 nucleotides agree with TRBD2. This CDR3 region has 16 residues. Trimming at V came to 3 bases and at J to 0 bases, leaving 5 bases not matched to a gene. From germline, CDR1 is KGHSH and CDR2 LQKENI. The CDR3 protein is CASSPLAGGVSYEQYF. The CDR3 nucleotides are TGTGCCAGCTCACCTTTAGCGGGAGGAGTCTCCTACGAGCAGTACTTC.

About this clonotype itself: With a much larger clone just one base away, this may be a read error. The chain carries TRBV28 and TRBJ1-5; maybe TRBD1 (5 bases). Trimming removed 6 bases at V and 9 bases at J, with 12 bases between. From germline, CDR1 is MDHEN and CDR2 SYDVKM. The CDR3 loop spans 12 amino acids. Here the CDR3 DNA reads TGTGCCAGCAGAAGGAGGGACCCGCCCCAGCATTTT. Encoded protein: CASRRRDPPQHF.

Points on this clonotype: A much larger clonotype is one base distant, so this may be a read error. This sequence joins TRBV29-1 and TRBJ1-1; D call uncertain. The CDR3 extends over 12 amino acids. Germline CDR1 reads SQVTM; CDR2 reads ANQGSEA. V lost 3 bases and J lost 9, with 14 bases in between. CDR3 region: CSVEATRPKAFF. The DNA of the CDR3 is TGCAGCGTTGAGGCTACCAGGCCTAAAGCTTTCTTT. Drawing the rest from reference TRBV29-1 and TRBJ1-1, the complete variable domain is SAVISQKPSRDICQRGTSLTIQCQVDSQVTMMFWYRQQPGQSLTLIATANQGSEATYESGFVIDKFPISRPNLTFSTLTVSNMSPEDSSIYLCSVEATRPKAFFGQGTRLTVV.

This clonotype was counted a single time. A much more abundant neighbour one base away suggests this may be a read error. The CDR3 does not close with the conserved phenylalanine or tryptophan, likely indicating a read error. The chain links TRBV29-1 to TRBJ1-2; TRBD1 is a possible D gene (5 bases). This CDR3 comprises 12 residues. Germline V gives CDR1 SQVTM, CDR2 ANQGSEA. V was cut by 4 bases and J by 4 bases, with 10 bases left in between. DNA of the CDR3: TGCAGCGTTGGGAGCGGGGCCTATGGCTACACCCTC. It translates to CSVGSGAYGYTL.

The table lists this clonotype with many counts. The chain couples TRBV6-2 or TRBV6-3 to TRBJ2-7; 7 bases are a match to TRBD1. The CDR3 covers 13 residues. Germline lookup yields CDR1 MNHEY and CDR2 SVGEGT. The trim removed 7 bases at V and 4 bases at J, leaving 7 bases unmatched. DNA of the CDR3: TGTGCCAGCACAAGGACAGGTTCGTACGAGCAGTACTTC. Its translation is CASTRTGSYEQYF.

Regarding this clonotype: A much larger clone differs from this one at a single base, so this may be a read error. The gene calls are TRBV5-1 and TRBJ2-1, with D hard to call. The CDR3 consists of 15 residues. Germline CDR1 reads SGHRS; CDR2 reads YFSETQ. The CDR3 reads CANSPQASSYNEQFF. CDR3 DNA: TGCGCCAACAGCCCTCAGGCGAGCTCCTACAATGAGCAGTTCTTC.

The chain is built from TRBV29-1 and TRBJ2-3, with TRBD2 matching over 8 bases. This CDR3 comprises 15 residues. The germline gives CDR1 SQVTM, CDR2 ANQGSEA. V lost 0 bases to trimming and J lost 4 bases; unmatched junction nucleotides: 6. CDR3 DNA sequence: TGCAGCGTTGAAGATCGAACGGGGGGGCCAGATACGCAGTATTTT. Protein sequence: CSVEDRTGGPDTQYF.

At least ten counts were recorded for this clonotype. This chain links TRBV18 with TRBJ2-5; 9 bases match TRBD1. J was trimmed by 5 bases and V by 2 bases; bases with no gene match: 6. This CDR3 contains 15 residues. Per the germline V gene, CDR1 is KGHSH and CDR2 is LQKENI. The CDR3 nucleotides are TGTGCCAGCTCACCAACCACAGGGGGCGTCGAGACCCAGTACTTC. Translating it yields CASSPTTGGVETQYF.

This clonotype has a count of ten or more. The chain has TRBV18 and TRBJ1-6; 8 bases are a match to TRBD1. CDR1 is KGHSH, CDR2 LQKENI, per germline. The CDR3 sequence is 14 residues long. With V trimmed by 6 bases and J by 10 bases, 8 bases remained unmatched. For the CDR3, the DNA is TGTGCCAGCTCCCCGACAGGGGAGAGGTCACCCCTCCACTTT. Protein: CASSPTGERSPLHF.

This clonotype was observed at least ten times. The genes are TRBV5-1 and TRBJ2-1; the D is unclear. The length of the CDR3 is 15 residues. The germline gives CDR1 SGHRS, CDR2 YFSETQ. The V end lost 4 bases, the J end lost 0 bases, and 11 bases lay between the germline ends. The chain's CDR3 is CASSPQASSYNEQFF. CDR3 bases: TGCGCCAGCAGCCCTCAGGCGAGCTCCTACAATGAGCAGTTCTTC.

The chain combines TRBV3-1 with TRBJ2-7; D is undetermined. Germline CDR1 reads LGHDT; CDR2 reads YNNKEL (reference sequence). CDR3 length: 14 residues. V dropped 1 base and J dropped 0 bases, with 7 bases sitting between them. CDR3 nucleotides: TGTGCCAGCAGCCAAGGGACCCCCTCCTACGAGCAGTACTTC. Translated: CASSQGTPSYEQYF.

Remarks on this clonotype: Just one base apart from a much larger clone, this may be a read error. The CDR3 ends on some other residue instead of the conserved phenylalanine or tryptophan, so this is likely a read error. The chain employs TRBV9 and TRBJ2-1; D gene ambiguous. The length of the CDR3 is 12 residues. The V gene lost 0 bases and the J gene lost 4 bases, with 2 bases spanning the gap. Per the germline V gene, CDR1 is SGDLS and CDR2 is YYNGEE. This CDR3 is CASSVAYNEQFC. DNA of the CDR3: TGTGCCAGCAGCGTAGCGTACAATGAGCAGTTCTGC.

This clonotype has a count of ten or more. The rearrangement joins TRBV29-1 to TRBJ1-2, with 9 nucleotides matching TRBD1. The CDR3 runs to 13 residues. Germline CDR1 is SQVTM and CDR2 is ANQGSEA. Trimming took 5 bases from V and 4 from J; bases not matched to a gene: 5. The CDR3 DNA follows: TGCAGCGTTCAACAGGGGGCGAGCTATGGCTACACCTTC. Its translation is CSVQQGASYGYTF.

This clonotype occurred once. The J gene is TRBJ2-5, the V gene TRBV6-5, with D possibly being TRBD2 (6 bases). Germline V lookup: CDR1 MNHEY, CDR2 SVGAGI. The CDR3 runs to 13 residues. V lost 6 bases to trimming and J lost 4 bases, with 12 bases between them. CDR3 sequence (DNA): TGTGCCAGCAGACCCGGGACTGCAGAGACCCAGTACTTC. Translating it yields CASRPGTAETQYF.

The table lists this clonotype with many counts. The chain couples TRBV6-1 to TRBJ2-7; 7 bases map to TRBD2. Germline V lookup: CDR1 MNHNS, CDR2 SASEGT. This CDR3 region has 14 residues. J gave up 3 bases and V 7 bases, and 9 bases lay outside the gene matches. The CDR3 here is CASIGGRAGYEQYF. The CDR3 region has the DNA TGTGCCAGCATCGGGGGGAGGGCCGGCTACGAGCAGTACTTC.

The chain combines TRBV7-2 with TRBJ1-3, with D maybe TRBD1 (5 bases). CDR1 and CDR2 (germline): SGHTA, FQGNSA. The CDR3 is made up of 13 amino acids. The chain's CDR3 is CVSSRTYRNTIYF. The CDR3 DNA reads TGTGTTAGCAGTCGGACATACAGAAACACCATATATTTT.

Concerning this clonotype: Given the absence of the conserved phenylalanine or tryptophan at the CDR3 end, a read error is likely. It is unclear where the CDR3 begins or ends on the DNA, so no DNA is shown, and the CDR3 is as TCRdb lists it. V and J are TRBV20-1 and TRBJ2-7; the table's D call, TRBD1, was not checked against the DNA. From germline, CDR1 is DFQATT and CDR2 SNEGSKA (reference sequence). With termini counted, the CDR3 has 11 amino acids. The CDR3 region is CSARSYREAYC.

The sample holds many counts of this clonotype. V gene TRBV5-4 combines with J gene TRBJ1-2; tentatively, D is TRBD1 (6 bases). The germline gives CDR1 SGHNT, CDR2 YYREEE (reference sequence). V lost 0 bases and J lost 7, with 10 bases in between. CDR3 length equals 13 residues. The CDR3 DNA reads TGTGCCAGCAGCTTGGACAGGGAGAGTGGCTACACCTTC. Translating it yields CASSLDRESGYTF.

This clonotype was picked up a small number of times. It may be a read error: a sequence one base away is much more abundant. The chain recombines TRBV4-2 with TRBJ1-1; no clear D. CDR3 length: 15 residues. Germline CDR1 reads LGHNA; CDR2 reads YNFKEQ. The CDR3 bases are TGTGCCGGCAGCCAAGTCATCGGCACTTACACTGAAGCTTTCTTT. Protein product: CAGSQVIGTYTEAFF.

This clonotype showed up many times. The V and J genes are TRBV20-1 and TRBJ2-3; 9 positions agree with TRBD2. In germline, CDR1 is DFQATT, CDR2 SNEGSKA (reference sequence). CDR3 length equals 16 residues. Germline trimming cut 2 bases from V and 2 bases from J; bases unmatched to any gene: 8. The CDR3 reads CSARLGASGDTDTQYF. In DNA form, the CDR3 reads TGCAGTGCTAGATTAGGGGCTAGCGGGGACACAGATACGCAGTATTTT.

This clonotype was counted ten times or more. The J gene is TRBJ2-1, the V gene TRBV29-1, with a possible D match to TRBD1 (5 bases). V was shortened by 4 bases and J by 9 bases, with 10 bases between the two germline ends. The CDR3 runs 11 residues. The germline V gene has CDR1 SQVTM and CDR2 ANQGSEA. The CDR3, as DNA: TGCAGCGTTGGGAAGGGGATTGAGCAGTTCTTC. Its protein product is CSVGKGIEQFF.

The chain employs TRBV20-1 and TRBJ2-1, with 12 bases aligning to TRBD2. V gave up 0 bases and J gave up 9 bases; unmatched junction bases: 6. The CDR3 sequence is 15 residues long. Germline CDR1 reads DFQATT; CDR2 reads SNEGSKA (reference sequence). CDR3 sequence (DNA): TGCAGTGCTAGAGATCTAGCGGGAGGGCGGGGTGAGCAGTTCTTC. Its protein product is CSARDLAGGRGEQFF.

About this clonotype: Being one base from a much bigger clone, this may be a read error. The CDR3 DNA is TGCGCCAGCAGCTTAAATCCCCCAGGGGGCCCTAATTCACCCCTCCACTTT. This translates into CASSLNPPGGPNSPLHF. The rearrangement links TRBV5-1 to TRBJ1-6; 8 bases align to TRBD1. Per germline, CDR1 SGHRS and CDR2 YFSETQ. V lost 2 bases, J lost 6 bases, and 10 bases stayed unmatched. This CDR3 comprises 17 residues.

Details on this clonotype: Being one base from a much bigger clone, this may be a read error. V is TRBV18 and J is TRBJ2-7; 12 bases fit TRBD2. The CDR3 consists of 15 residues. Per the germline V gene, CDR1 is KGHSH and CDR2 is LQKENI. For the CDR3, the DNA is TGTGCCGGCTCACCCGGGACTAGCGGGTCCTACGAGCAGTACTTC. Protein: CAGSPGTSGSYEQYF. The full variable domain, with the rest looked up from reference TRBV18 and TRBJ2-7, is NAGVMQNPRHLVRRRGQEARLRCSPMKGHSHVYWYRQLPEEGLKFMVYLQKENIIDESGMPKERFSAEFPKEGPSILRIQQVVRGDSAAYFCAGSPGTSGSYEQYFGPGTRLTVT.

This clonotype was counted ten times or more. The chain combines TRBV2 with TRBJ1-1; D gene unclear. Germline V gene data show CDR1 as SNHLY and CDR2 as FYNNEI. This CDR3 has 14 residues. Trimming left V 11 bases short and J 0 bases short, with 16 bases between. CDR3 nucleotide sequence: TGTGCCTGCCCCGCGAGCAGCTTGAACACTGAAGCTTTCTTT. Protein sequence: CACPASSLNTEAFF.

As for this clonotype: A much larger clone differs by one base, so this may be a read error. The missing conserved phenylalanine or tryptophan at the end of this CDR3 makes a read error likely. This chain connects TRBV7-2 to TRBJ2-3, with 7 bases matching TRBD2. Losses at the gene ends were 5 bases for V and 0 bases for J; bases not matched to a gene: 8. The CDR3 is 16 amino acids. The germline gives CDR1 SGHTA, CDR2 FQGNSA. This CDR3 reads CASSPPNGGSTDTQYL. DNA for the CDR3: TGTGCCAGCAGCCCCCCCAACGGGGGGAGCACAGATACGCAGTATCTT.